This is a list of T cell receptor beta chains from one sample in a study of cytomegalovirus exposure and HLA in healthy donors. Clones were read by immunoSEQ multiplex PCR, and TCRdb kept only the in-frame ones, dropping some. This table lists roughly 110,000 clones. Sequenced sample: PBMCs. These TCRs come from a man aged 25 to 40 in good health and CMV-seronegative. The conserved cysteine and the conserved F or W are not part of the CDR3 here. The order of the fields is V gene, J gene, CDR3 length, CDR3 protein.

V gene: TRBV28; J gene: TRBJ1-5; CDR3 length: 12; CDR3 protein: ASSLPGNSQPQH
V gene: TRBV18; J gene: TRBJ1-5; CDR3 length: 11; CDR3 protein: ASSRQRNQPQH
V gene: TRBV28; J gene: TRBJ2-7; CDR3 length: 17; CDR3 protein: ASRLIHHPTTPPSYEQY
V gene: TRBV28; J gene: TRBJ1-5; CDR3 length: 13; CDR3 protein: ASSTNRGNNQPQH
V gene: TRBV2; J gene: TRBJ2-1; CDR3 length: 11; CDR3 protein: ASSAGWDNEQF
V gene: TRBV11-2; J gene: TRBJ2-7; CDR3 length: 11; CDR3 protein: ASSLPPTYEQY
V gene: TRBV18; J gene: TRBJ1-1; CDR3 length: 13; CDR3 protein: ASSPEGQGNTEAF
V gene: TRBV11-3; J gene: TRBJ2-1; CDR3 length: 12; CDR3 protein: ASSPRGNYNEQF
V gene: TRBV28; J gene: TRBJ2-5; CDR3 length: 13; CDR3 protein: ASSSPGLVKGTQY
V gene: TRBV18; J gene: TRBJ2-5; CDR3 length: 12; CDR3 protein: ASSPTSGAETQY
V gene: TRBV5-1; J gene: TRBJ1-2; CDR3 length: 13; CDR3 protein: ASRVSVTGFYGYT
V gene: TRBV19; J gene: TRBJ2-1; CDR3 length: 12; CDR3 protein: ASSIEGTGYEQF
V gene: TRBV19; J gene: TRBJ1-2; CDR3 length: 13; CDR3 protein: ASREAPWQTYGYT
V gene: TRBV13; J gene: TRBJ2-2; CDR3 length: 18; CDR3 protein: ASRSSYRGQALTYTGELF
V gene: TRBV6-5; J gene: TRBJ2-7; CDR3 length: 11; CDR3 protein: ASSYFGQGEQY
V gene: TRBV7-3; J gene: TRBJ2-1; CDR3 length: 13; CDR3 protein: ASSFRTSGDNEQF
V gene: TRBV5-1; J gene: TRBJ1-2; CDR3 length: 14; CDR3 protein: ASSLDPSAGAYGYT
V gene: TRBV27; J gene: TRBJ2-1; CDR3 length: 12; CDR3 protein: ASSLSPYSNEQF
V gene: TRBV20-1; J gene: TRBJ2-5; CDR3 length: 8; CDR3 protein: SAAEETQY
V gene: TRBV5-8; J gene: TRBJ1-5; CDR3 length: 13; CDR3 protein: ASSLGGRDNQPQH